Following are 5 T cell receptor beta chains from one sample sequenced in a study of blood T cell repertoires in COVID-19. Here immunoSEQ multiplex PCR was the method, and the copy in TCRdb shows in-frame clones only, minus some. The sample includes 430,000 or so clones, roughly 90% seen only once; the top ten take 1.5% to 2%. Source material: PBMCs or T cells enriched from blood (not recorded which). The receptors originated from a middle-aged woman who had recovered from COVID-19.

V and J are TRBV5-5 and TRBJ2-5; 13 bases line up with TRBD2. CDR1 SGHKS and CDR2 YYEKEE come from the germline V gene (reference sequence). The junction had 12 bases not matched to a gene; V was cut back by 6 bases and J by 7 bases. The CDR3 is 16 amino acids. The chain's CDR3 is CASNPLGLAGDRTQYF. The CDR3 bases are TGTGCCAGCAACCCTTTAGGACTAGCGGGAGATCGGACCCAGTACTTC.

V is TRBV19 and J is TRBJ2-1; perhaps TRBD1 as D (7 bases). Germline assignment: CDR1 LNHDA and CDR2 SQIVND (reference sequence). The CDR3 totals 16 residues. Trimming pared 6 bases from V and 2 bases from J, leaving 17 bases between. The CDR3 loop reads CASSSIAGQPYNEQFF. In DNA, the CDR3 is TGTGCCAGTAGCTCGATTGCGGGACAGCCCTACAATGAGCAGTTCTTC.

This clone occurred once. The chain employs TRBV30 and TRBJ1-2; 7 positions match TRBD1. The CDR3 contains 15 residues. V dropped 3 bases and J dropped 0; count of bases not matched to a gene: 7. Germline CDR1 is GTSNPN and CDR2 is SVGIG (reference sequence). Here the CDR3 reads CAWSPWDRANYGYTF. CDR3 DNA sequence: TGTGCCTGGAGCCCCTGGGACAGAGCTAACTATGGCTACACCTTC.

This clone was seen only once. CDR3 region: CATSENQGGRETQYF. CDR3 bases: TGTGCCACCAGTGAAAACCAGGGTGGGCGAGAGACCCAGTACTTC. The V and J genes are TRBV24-1 and TRBJ2-5, with a possible D match to TRBD1 (5 bases). Germline V gene sequence: CDR1 KGHDR, CDR2 SFDVKD. CDR3 length: 15 residues. Trimming removed 4 bases at V and 4 bases at J, with 15 bases between.

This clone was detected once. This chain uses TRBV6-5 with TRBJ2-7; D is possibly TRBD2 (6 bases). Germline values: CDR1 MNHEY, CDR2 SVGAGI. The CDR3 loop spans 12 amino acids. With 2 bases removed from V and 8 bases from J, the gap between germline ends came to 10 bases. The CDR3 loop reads CASSYTGGKQYF. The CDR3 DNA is TGTGCCAGCAGTTACACTGGGGGGAAGCAGTACTTC.